What follows describes a single TCR beta chain. The data derive from a study of blood T cell repertoires in COVID-19. Across the whole study: The samples span acute and convalescent COVID-19 from the United States, Italy and Spain. In each case, the material was cDNA or gDNA derived from T cells, B-cell-depleted T cells, or PBMCs.

In the authors' methods: Estimation of nucleated cell counts was performed using reference gene primer amplification. Clones were sequenced by immunoSEQ multiplex PCR, and TCRdb holds only the in-frame ones, with some missing. D and trimming were read from the DNA, whereas the V and J calls and clone size are those reported in that table. In the table there are about 170,000 clones, just under 85% of which are singletons. The sample comprised peripheral blood. This sequence was found in a woman older than 75 with COVID-19, enrolled during active disease.

CDR3 protein: CASSLGPGQIYGYTF. The CDR3 region has the DNA TGTGCCAGCAGTTTAGGGCCGGGACAGATATATGGCTACACCTTC. The rearrangement joins TRBV27 to TRBJ1-2, with 7 bases lining up with TRBD1. The CDR3 is 15 amino acids. The V gene's germline CDR1 is MNHEY and CDR2 SMNVEV (reference sequence). Trimming took 2 bases from V and 5 from J; bases not matched to a gene: 8.